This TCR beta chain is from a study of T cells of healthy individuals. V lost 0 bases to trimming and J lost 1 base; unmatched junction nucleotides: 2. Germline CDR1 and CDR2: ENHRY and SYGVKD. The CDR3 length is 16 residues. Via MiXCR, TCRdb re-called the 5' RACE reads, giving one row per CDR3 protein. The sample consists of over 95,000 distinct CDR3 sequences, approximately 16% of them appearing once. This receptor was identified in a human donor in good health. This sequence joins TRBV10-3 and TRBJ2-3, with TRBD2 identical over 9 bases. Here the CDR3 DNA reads TGTGCCATCAGTGAGTCGGCTAGCGGGGGCACAGATACGCAGTATTTT. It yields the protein CAISESASGGTDTQYF.